This T cell receptor beta chain was obtained from a study of identical twins. Study-wide results and caveats: Compared with unrelated sharing, twin-shared out-of-frame alpha sequences had more low-probability sequences.

V was clipped by 8 bases and J by 0 bases, with 8 bases between them. The CDR3 contains 14 residues. The germline V gene encodes CDR1 MGHRA and CDR2 YSYEKL. TCRdb redid the calling of the 5' RACE reads with MiXCR, one entry per CDR3 protein. The table lists under 250,000 distinct CDR3 sequences, 6% to 8.5% of them singletons, with more than 5% in the top ten. This clonotype was observed a few times. Its antigen is unidentified. The same sample was also used in a study of yellow fever vaccine responses in identical twins. This second study says: Reports say the vaccine T cell response in twins looked partly convergent and partly personalized.

Sequenced input: CD8+ T cells sorted from blood. The V and J genes are TRBV4-1 and TRBJ2-6; no clear D gene. This receptor was obtained from a woman aged 18-29 years in good health. The CDR3 spells CASAASSGANVLTF. CDR3 sequence (DNA): TGCGCCAGCGCGGCCAGCTCTGGGGCCAACGTCCTGACTTTC.